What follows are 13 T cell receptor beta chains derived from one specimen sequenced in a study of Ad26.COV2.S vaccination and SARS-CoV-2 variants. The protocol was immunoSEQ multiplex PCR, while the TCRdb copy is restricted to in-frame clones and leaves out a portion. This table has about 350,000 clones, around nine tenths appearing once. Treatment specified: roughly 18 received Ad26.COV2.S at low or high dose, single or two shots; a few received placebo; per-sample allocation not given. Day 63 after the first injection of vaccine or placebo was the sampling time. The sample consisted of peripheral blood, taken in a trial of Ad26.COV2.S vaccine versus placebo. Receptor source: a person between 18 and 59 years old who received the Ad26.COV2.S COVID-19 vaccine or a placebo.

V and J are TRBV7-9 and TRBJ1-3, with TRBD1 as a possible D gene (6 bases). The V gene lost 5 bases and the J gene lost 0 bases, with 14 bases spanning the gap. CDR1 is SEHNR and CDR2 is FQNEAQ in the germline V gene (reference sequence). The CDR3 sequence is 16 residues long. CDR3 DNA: TGTGCCAGCAGCACAACACAGGGAAACTCTGGAAACACCATATATTTT. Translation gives CASSTTQGNSGNTIYF.

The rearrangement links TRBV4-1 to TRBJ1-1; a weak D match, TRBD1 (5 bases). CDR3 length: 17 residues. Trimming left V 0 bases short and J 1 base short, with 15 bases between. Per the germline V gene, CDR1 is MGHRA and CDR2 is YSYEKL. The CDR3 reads CASSQDLGAGRNTEAFF. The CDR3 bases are TGCGCCAGCAGCCAAGATCTTGGGGCAGGGAGGAACACTGAAGCTTTCTTT.

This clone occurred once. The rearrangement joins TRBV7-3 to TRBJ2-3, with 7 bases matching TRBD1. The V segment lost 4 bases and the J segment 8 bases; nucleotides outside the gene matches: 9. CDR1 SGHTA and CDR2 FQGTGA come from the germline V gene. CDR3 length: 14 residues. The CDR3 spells CASSSSTGSGTQYF. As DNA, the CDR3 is TGTGCCAGCAGCTCATCGACAGGGTCGGGTACGCAGTATTTT.

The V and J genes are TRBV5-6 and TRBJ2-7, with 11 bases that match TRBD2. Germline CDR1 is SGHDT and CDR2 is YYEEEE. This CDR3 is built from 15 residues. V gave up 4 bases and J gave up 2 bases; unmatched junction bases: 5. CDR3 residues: CASSPLAGVTYEQYF. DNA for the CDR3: TGTGCCAGCAGCCCACTAGCGGGGGTAACCTACGAGCAGTACTTC.

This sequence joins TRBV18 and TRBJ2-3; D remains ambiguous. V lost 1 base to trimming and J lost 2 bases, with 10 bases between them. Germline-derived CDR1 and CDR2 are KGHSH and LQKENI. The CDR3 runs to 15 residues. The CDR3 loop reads CASSPQGYYTDTQYF. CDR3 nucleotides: TGTGCCAGCTCACCACAAGGGTACTACACAGATACGCAGTATTTT.

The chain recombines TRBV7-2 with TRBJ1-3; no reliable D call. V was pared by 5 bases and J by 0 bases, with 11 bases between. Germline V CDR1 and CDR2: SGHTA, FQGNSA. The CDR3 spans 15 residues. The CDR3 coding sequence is TGTGCCAGCAGCCCGACGCGGTCCTCTGGAAACACCATATATTTT. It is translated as CASSPTRSSGNTIYF.

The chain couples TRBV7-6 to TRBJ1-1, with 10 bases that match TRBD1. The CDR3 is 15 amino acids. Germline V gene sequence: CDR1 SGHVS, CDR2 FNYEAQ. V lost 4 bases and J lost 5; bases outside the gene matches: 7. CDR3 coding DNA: TGTGCCAGCAGCTCCCCGGACAGGGGGGAGACTGAAGCTTTCTTT. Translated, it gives CASSSPDRGETEAFF.

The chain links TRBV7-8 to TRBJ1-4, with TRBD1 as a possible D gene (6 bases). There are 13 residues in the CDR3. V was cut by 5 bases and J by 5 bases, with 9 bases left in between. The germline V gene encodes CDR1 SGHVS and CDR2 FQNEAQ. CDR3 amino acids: CASSQGRNEKLFF. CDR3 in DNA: TGTGCCAGCAGCCAGGGGAGGAATGAAAAACTGTTTTTT.

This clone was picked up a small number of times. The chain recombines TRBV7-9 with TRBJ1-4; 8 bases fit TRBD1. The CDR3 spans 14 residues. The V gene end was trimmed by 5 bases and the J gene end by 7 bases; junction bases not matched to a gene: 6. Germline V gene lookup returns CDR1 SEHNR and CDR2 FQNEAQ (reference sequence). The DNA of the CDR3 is TGTGCCAGCAGCGAGGACAGGGAGGGTGAAAAACTGTTTTTT. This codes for CASSEDREGEKLFF.

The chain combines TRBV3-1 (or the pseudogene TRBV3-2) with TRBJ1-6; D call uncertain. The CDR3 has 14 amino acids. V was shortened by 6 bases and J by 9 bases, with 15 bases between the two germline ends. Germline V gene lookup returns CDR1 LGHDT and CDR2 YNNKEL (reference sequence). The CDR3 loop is CASRESAYGSPLHF. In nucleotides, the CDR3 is TGTGCCAGCAGAGAATCAGCCTATGGTTCACCCCTCCACTTT.

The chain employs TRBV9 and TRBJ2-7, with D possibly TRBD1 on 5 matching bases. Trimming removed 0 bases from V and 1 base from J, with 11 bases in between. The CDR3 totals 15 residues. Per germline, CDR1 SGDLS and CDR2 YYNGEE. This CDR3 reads CASSVGQGASYEQYF. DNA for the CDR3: TGTGCCAGCAGCGTAGGGCAGGGCGCATCCTACGAGCAGTACTTC.

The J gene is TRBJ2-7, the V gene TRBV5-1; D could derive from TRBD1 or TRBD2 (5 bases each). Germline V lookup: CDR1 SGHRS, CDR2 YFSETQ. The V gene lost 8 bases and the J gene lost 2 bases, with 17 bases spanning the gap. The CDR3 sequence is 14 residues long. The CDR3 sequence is CASKSGTATYEQYF. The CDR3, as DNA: TGCGCCAGTAAATCCGGGACGGCGACCTACGAGCAGTACTTC. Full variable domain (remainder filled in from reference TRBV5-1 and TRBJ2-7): KAGVTQTPRYLIKTRGQQVTLSCSPISGHRSVSWYQQTPGQGLQFLFEYFSETQRNKGNFPGRFSGRQFSNSRSEMNVSTLELGDSALYLCASKSGTATYEQYFGPGTRLTVT.

The CDR3 nucleotides are TGTGCCATCGGAGGGAACAGGGGGTTGGATGAGCAGTTCTTC. Translating gives CAIGGNRGLDEQFF. The rearrangement joins TRBV19 to TRBJ2-1; TRBD1 agrees at 8 bases. The CDR3 contains 14 residues. V shed 10 bases, J shed 8 bases, and the junction held 13 bases outside the gene matches. Germline V gene sequence: CDR1 LNHDA, CDR2 SQIVND (reference sequence).